The 28 T cell receptor beta chains presented below share a single source sample, sequenced in a study of CD8 T cells in Susac syndrome. Reverse transcription of 0.5 to 1 ug RNA was performed with random hexamers. MiXCR was run by TCRdb on the immunoSEQ multiplex PCR reads, yielding one entry per CDR3 protein. The table lists over 350,000 distinct CDR3 sequences, roughly 85% of them singletons. Sequences were obtained from CD8+ T cells from PBMCs. The receptors come from a human donor with multiple sclerosis.

The chain links TRBV4-1 to TRBJ1-2; maybe TRBD1 (5 bases). The CDR3 is 16 amino acids. The germline V gene has CDR1 MGHRA and CDR2 YSYEKL. V gave up 0 bases and J gave up 4 bases, with 15 bases separating them. This CDR3 reads CASSQEIEGYGYGYTF. CDR3 in DNA: TGCGCCAGCAGCCAAGAGATAGAGGGGTATGGCTATGGCTACACCTTC.

The rearrangement links TRBV3-1 to TRBJ2-1, with D maybe TRBD2 (5 bases). From germline, CDR1 is LGHDT and CDR2 YNNKEL (reference sequence). The CDR3 sequence is 15 residues long. V was pared by 0 bases and J by 4 bases, with 10 bases between. The CDR3 DNA follows: TGTGCCAGCAGCCAAGATTTGGCGGGTTACAATGAGCAGTTCTTC. It specifies CASSQDLAGYNEQFF.

V gene TRBV27 combines with J gene TRBJ2-7; 11 positions agree with TRBD1. CDR3 length: 13 residues. Germline assignment: CDR1 MNHEY and CDR2 SMNVEV (reference sequence). J was trimmed by 7 bases and V by 5 bases; bases with no gene match: 4. The CDR3 DNA is TGTGCCAGCAGTGGACAGGGGGCTTGGGAGCAGTACTTC. Its protein product is CASSGQGAWEQYF.

This clonotype has only one observation. The chain carries TRBV6-5 and TRBJ2-1; TRBD2 matches at 8 bases. The CDR3 length is 17 residues. Germline CDR1 reads MNHEY; CDR2 reads SVGAGI. The junction had 11 bases not matched to a gene; V was cut back by 2 bases and J by 5 bases. CDR3 DNA sequence: TGTGCCAGCAGTTACCCGGAAACAACTAGCGGTGACAATGAGCAGTTCTTC. This gives the protein CASSYPETTSGDNEQFF.

V is TRBV27 and J is TRBJ2-7; 7 bases align to TRBD2. Germline V lookup: CDR1 MNHEY, CDR2 SMNVEV (reference sequence). The CDR3 consists of 13 residues. Trimming removed 3 bases from V and 6 bases from J; junction bases left unmatched: 5. CDR3 loop: CASSFNSGGEQYF. DNA of the CDR3: TGTGCCAGCAGTTTTAATTCGGGGGGCGAGCAGTACTTC.

The chain links TRBV27 to TRBJ2-6; TRBD1 matches 9 bases. The germline CDR1 and CDR2 sequences are MNHEY and SMNVEV (reference sequence). This CDR3 comprises 18 residues. The V and J ends lost 5 bases and 2 bases, in that order; junction bases with no gene match: 10. The CDR3 DNA reads TGTGCCAGCAGTGACCCGGACAGGGGTTCGCCTGGGGCCAACGTCCTGACTTTC. Protein sequence: CASSDPDRGSPGANVLTF.

The chain recombines TRBV27 with TRBJ2-1; 9 bases align to TRBD2. This CDR3 region has 15 residues. The J segment lost 7 bases and the V segment lost 2 bases, leaving 6 bases of the junction unmatched. Germline V lookup: CDR1 MNHEY, CDR2 SMNVEV (reference sequence). CDR3 protein: CASSLGLAGLNEQFF. The CDR3 bases are TGTGCCAGCAGTTTAGGGCTAGCGGGATTAAATGAGCAGTTCTTC.

J is TRBJ2-2 and V is TRBV7-6; D is perhaps TRBD1 (5 bases). This CDR3 region has 15 residues. Trimming pared 0 bases from V and 5 bases from J, leaving 10 bases between. CDR1 is SGHVS and CDR2 is FNYEAQ in the germline V gene. The CDR3, as DNA: TGTGCCAGCAGCTTAGCAGGGGCAGGGACCGGGGAGCTGTTTTTT. It yields the protein CASSLAGAGTGELFF.

This clonotype has more than one count but fewer than ten. This sequence joins TRBV6-1 and TRBJ2-2, with D perhaps matching TRBD2 (7 bases). V dropped 8 bases and J dropped 4 bases, with 11 bases sitting between them. The germline V gene encodes CDR1 MNHNS and CDR2 SASEGT. CDR3 length: 13 amino acids. The CDR3 region has the DNA TGTGCCAGCGGGGGGGCGGGCACCGGGGAGCTGTTTTTT. Its translation: CASGGAGTGELFF.

The J gene is TRBJ2-7, the V gene TRBV27, with D possibly TRBD2 on 6 matching bases. The V end lost 0 bases, the J end lost 0 bases, and 9 bases lay between the germline ends. The germline V gene encodes CDR1 MNHEY and CDR2 SMNVEV (reference sequence). This CDR3 is 15 amino acids long. The CDR3 DNA sequence: TGTGCCAGCAGTTTATCGGCGGGGAACTCCTACGAGCAGTACTTC. Its protein is CASSLSAGNSYEQYF.

The chain employs TRBV11-2 and TRBJ1-1; possibly TRBD1 for D (5 bases). CDR3 length: 15 residues. The germline V gene encodes CDR1 SGHAT and CDR2 FQNNGV. V lost 5 bases and J 4 bases, leaving 17 bases between the germline ends. CDR3 nucleotides: TGTGCCAGCAGCCAATTTACATCCGGGGGCACTGAAGCTTTCTTT. Translating it yields CASSQFTSGGTEAFF.

This chain connects TRBV27 to TRBJ2-7, with TRBD2 matching over 10 bases. CDR1 is MNHEY and CDR2 is SMNVEV in the germline V gene (reference sequence). Trimming took 5 bases from V and 2 from J; bases not matched to a gene: 15. This CDR3 has 18 amino acids. The CDR3 DNA reads as TGTGCCAGCAGTCCTCCTTACACCATAGCGGGAGGAACCTACGAGCAGTACTTC. Translating gives CASSPPYTIAGGTYEQYF.

V and J are TRBV4-1 and TRBJ2-2; TRBD1 is a possible D gene (6 bases). CDR3 size: 15 residues. Germline V gives CDR1 MGHRA, CDR2 YSYEKL. V was pared by 6 bases and J by 0 bases, with 11 bases between. In nucleotides, the CDR3 is TGCGCCAGCAGTCATGGGACACCGAACACCGGGGAGCTGTTTTTT. Its translation: CASSHGTPNTGELFF.

This sequence joins TRBV7-3 and TRBJ2-1; the D gene is possibly TRBD2 (6 bases). Germline V gene data show CDR1 as SGHTA and CDR2 as FQGTGA. This CDR3 region has 16 residues. The V end lost 5 bases, the J end lost 4 bases, and 18 bases lay between the germline ends. The CDR3 DNA follows: TGTGCCAGCAGCCGTTGGGGAGCGGGTTCATACAATGAGCAGTTCTTC. Translating it yields CASSRWGAGSYNEQFF.

This CDR3 is CASSLVDGTGVDTQYF. The CDR3 DNA reads as TGCGCCAGCAGCTTGGTGGACGGGACAGGGGTAGATACGCAGTATTTT. This chain joins TRBV5-1 and TRBJ2-3, with TRBD1 matching over 10 bases. The V and J ends lost 0 bases and 5 bases, in that order; junction bases with no gene match: 6. CDR1 is SGHRS and CDR2 is YFSETQ in the germline V gene. This CDR3 contains 16 residues.

J is TRBJ2-5 and V is TRBV12-3 or TRBV12-4; the match to TRBD2 covers 12 bases. V lost 6 bases, J lost 6 bases, and 5 bases stayed unmatched. This CDR3 contains 14 residues. Written as DNA, the CDR3 is TGTGCCAGCAGGTCTAGCGGGGGGGCGAAGACCCAGTACTTC. Translated, it gives CASRSSGGAKTQYF.

The J gene is TRBJ2-3, the V gene TRBV27; 7 bases agree with TRBD1. V lost 5 bases and J lost 6; bases outside the gene matches: 5. Germline V CDR1 and CDR2: MNHEY, SMNVEV (reference sequence). This CDR3 has 13 residues. CDR3 sequence: CASSPNRGDTQYF. The CDR3 coding sequence is TGTGCCAGCAGTCCAAACAGGGGCGATACGCAGTATTTT.

V is TRBV21-1 and J is TRBJ2-2; no check of the table's D call, TRBD1, against the DNA was made. TRBV21-1 is reported as a pseudogene. The CDR3 spans 17 residues. CDR3 DNA: TGTGCCAGCAGCAAAGCACGCCAGGGTGGGAGCACCGGGGAGCTGTTTTTT. This translates into CASSKARQGGSTGELFF.

The count of this clonotype is one. V and J are TRBV19 and TRBJ2-1, with 8 bases that match TRBD2. CDR1 and CDR2 (germline): LNHDA, SQIVND (reference sequence). J was trimmed by 4 bases and V by 4 bases; bases with no gene match: 6. This CDR3 spans 15 amino acids. The CDR3 reads CASSKTSEPYNEQFF. CDR3 nucleotide sequence: TGTGCCAGTAGTAAGACTAGCGAACCATACAATGAGCAGTTCTTC.

V and J are TRBV27 and TRBJ1-5; D not certain. Germline-derived CDR1 and CDR2 are MNHEY and SMNVEV (reference sequence). This CDR3 contains 15 residues. V lost 5 bases and J lost 7, with 18 bases in between. CDR3 region: CASSPRSGVNQPQHF. The CDR3 DNA reads TGTGCCAGCAGTCCACGAAGCGGGGTTAACCAGCCCCAGCATTTT.

The chain has TRBV4-1 and TRBJ2-5; TRBD2 aligns across 10 bases. With 0 bases clipped from V and 4 bases from J, the junction kept 8 bases outside the gene matches. The CDR3 covers 17 residues. Germline assignment: CDR1 MGHRA and CDR2 YSYEKL. CDR3 in DNA: TGCGCCAGCAGCCAAGATATCCAGCGGGAGGGTCTAGAGACCCAGTACTTC. Translating gives CASSQDIQREGLETQYF.

The J gene is TRBJ1-1, the V gene TRBV25-1; D remains unclear. From germline, CDR1 is MGHDK and CDR2 SYGVNS. The CDR3 consists of 14 residues. Trimming pared 1 base from V and 4 bases from J, leaving 10 bases between. The CDR3 loop is CASSELYGVTEAFF. The CDR3 DNA follows: TGTGCCAGCAGTGAATTGTATGGGGTCACTGAAGCTTTCTTT.

This clonotype was detected once. The DNA of the CDR3 is TGTGCCAGTAGTATTTCGTACACTGAAGCTTTCTTT. Translating it yields CASSISYTEAFF. The chain employs TRBV19 and TRBJ1-1; D unresolved. Germline V gives CDR1 LNHDA, CDR2 SQIVND (reference sequence). CDR3 size: 12 residues. Trimming left V 3 bases short and J 3 bases short, with 5 bases between.

This clonotype was observed once. This chain uses TRBV5-1 with TRBJ2-7; possibly TRBD1 for D (6 bases). From germline, CDR1 is SGHRS and CDR2 YFSETQ. This CDR3 contains 13 residues. V was pared by 5 bases and J by 5 bases, with 14 bases between. The CDR3 DNA reads as TGCGCCAGCAGAGGGTCAGGGGCTAACGAGCAGTACTTC. Amino acid sequence: CASRGSGANEQYF.

The V gene is TRBV14, the J gene TRBJ1-1; 8 bases map to TRBD1. The trim removed 2 bases at V and 5 bases at J, leaving 7 bases unmatched. Germline CDR1 and CDR2: SGHDN and FVKESK. CDR3 length: 15 amino acids. The CDR3 protein is CASSQFSGGFTEAFF. In nucleotides, the CDR3 is TGTGCCAGCAGCCAATTCTCAGGGGGCTTTACTGAAGCTTTCTTT.

V usage is TRBV4-1 and J usage is TRBJ1-2; D uncertain. Between the trimmed V and J ends, which lost 4 bases and 3 bases, there was a span of 12 bases. This CDR3 has 14 amino acids. The V gene's germline CDR1 is MGHRA and CDR2 YSYEKL. The CDR3 DNA reads TGCGCCAGCAGCCCCGGGCCGGCCCACTATGGCTACACCTTC. This sequence encodes CASSPGPAHYGYTF.

About this clonotype itself: At one end, the junction sequence differs from germline, possibly due to a read error. The CDR3 loop reads CASSLTGNMNTEASF. CDR3 nucleotide sequence: TGTGCCAGCAGTTTAACAGGGAATATGAACACTGAAGCCTCCTTT. The chain has TRBV6-5 and TRBJ1-1, with a weak D call TRBD1 (6 bases). Germline V gives CDR1 MNHEY, CDR2 SVGAGI. The CDR3 loop spans 15 amino acids.

V usage is TRBV10-3 and J usage is TRBJ2-5, with D unresolved. Trimming left V 5 bases short and J 0 bases short, with 4 bases between. Germline V gene sequence: CDR1 ENHRY, CDR2 SYGVKD. The CDR3 extends over 12 amino acids. CDR3 bases: TGTGCCATCAGTAGTGACCAAGAGACCCAGTACTTC. Translating it yields CAISSDQETQYF.